A selection of T cell receptor beta chains follows, all from one sample in a study of T-cell memory formation after mild COVID-19. TCRdb independently ran MiXCR on the 5' RACE reads; one entry per CDR3 protein. The table shows around 200,000 distinct CDR3 sequences, with 10% occurring only once. Sequenced: PBMCs or a T cell subset sorted from them (not recorded which). These receptors came from a man between 18 and 35 years old who had mild COVID-19 (a few samples of this study predate the infection). Cell type and time point are not known. CDR3s include the opening cysteine and the closing phenylalanine or tryptophan. D genes are given only for firm matches. Where a row states a size, it is once, few, many or the class of an expanded clone; other rows omit it.

j_gene,v_gene,abundance,d_gene,CDR3nt,CDR3aa
TRBJ2-3,TRBV24-1,few,NA,TGTGCCACCAGTGATTTTGGGGGAGGCACAGATACGCAGTATTTT,CATSDFGGGTDTQYF
TRBJ1-6,TRBV10-3,NA,TRBD1,TGTGCCATCAGGGGACAGCTTAATAATTCACCCCTCCACTTT,CAIRGQLNNSPLHF
TRBJ2-3,TRBV7-7,few,TRBD2,TGTGCCAGCAGCTTAGGAAACCTAGCGGGGGGGCTCGGAGATACGCAGTATTTT,CASSLGNLAGGLGDTQYF
TRBJ2-2,TRBV5-1,NA,NA,TGCGCCAGCAGCCCGGTCACCCTGAACACCGGGGAGCTGTTTTTT,CASSPVTLNTGELFF
TRBJ1-6,TRBV7-9,many,NA,TGTGCCAGCAGCTACCGGGCCGCTTATAATTCACCCCTCCACTTT,CASSYRAAYNSPLHF
TRBJ1-2,TRBV12-3/TRBV12-4,many,NA,TGTGCCAGCAGTCCCGACAGAAATAACTATGGCTACACCTTC,CASSPDRNNYGYTF
TRBJ2-1,TRBV11-2,few,NA,TGTGCCAGCAGCCCTCCTCAGGGCGGCGGGAATGAGCAGTTCTTC,CASSPPQGGGNEQFF
TRBJ2-1,TRBV7-2,few,NA,TGTGCCAGCAGCTTTGGGCGGGCGAACAATGAGCAGTTCTTC,CASSFGRANNEQFF
TRBJ2-7,TRBV3-1,few,NA,TGTGCCAGCAGCCAAGGAGACTTAACGGAGCAGTACTTC,CASSQGDLTEQYF
TRBJ2-7,TRBV5-1,few,TRBD2,TGCGCCAGCAGCTTGGTAGCGGGGGAAGCCTACGAGCAGTACTTC,CASSLVAGEAYEQYF
TRBJ2-7,TRBV5-1,few,TRBD2,TGCGCCAGCAGCTTGGCGGGGGGGCCGTCCTACGAGCAGTACTTC,CASSLAGGPSYEQYF
TRBJ2-5,TRBV27,many,TRBD2,TGTGCCAGCAGTTTCCACAAACTAGCGGGACGGCCTGAGACCCAGTACTTC,CASSFHKLAGRPETQYF
TRBJ2-3,TRBV7-3,NA,NA,TGTGCCAGCAGCTTAACACGGGAGCAGACGGATACGCAGTATTTT,CASSLTREQTDTQYF
TRBJ2-3,TRBV5-1,few,NA,TGCGCCAGCAGCTTGGGGGTCGTCAGGGCAGCGGATACGCAGTATTTT,CASSLGVVRAADTQYF
TRBJ2-3,TRBV3-1,many,TRBD2,TGTGCCAGCAGCCAAGATGGGGGGGTCACAGATACGCAGTATTTT,CASSQDGGVTDTQYF
TRBJ1-5,TRBV12-3/TRBV12-4,NA,TRBD1,TGTGCCAGCAGTATCGGACAGGGGGGCGCCTATCAGCCCCAGCATTTT,CASSIGQGGAYQPQHF
TRBJ2-2,TRBV20-1,NA,NA,TGCAGTGCTGCGGTTTTTCTTAACACCGGGGAGCTGTTTTTT,CSAAVFLNTGELFF
TRBJ1-4,TRBV9,NA,TRBD1,TGTGCCAGCAGCGTAGGGACAGGCGGAGGAACTAATGAAAAACTGTTTTTT,CASSVGTGGGTNEKLFF
TRBJ2-2,TRBV2,few,TRBD1,TGTGCCAGGGACAGGGAATCGAACACCGGGGAGCTGTTTTTT,CARDRESNTGELFF
TRBJ2-5,TRBV11-3,NA,TRBD2,TGTGCCAGCAGCATCGGGACTAGCGGGGACACGTACCAAGAGACCCAGTACTTC,CASSIGTSGDTYQETQYF
TRBJ2-5,TRBV9,NA,TRBD2,TGTGCCAGCAGCGTAGAGGCTAGCGGGGGGTCCTTCCAAGAGACCCAGTACTTC,CASSVEASGGSFQETQYF
TRBJ1-1,TRBV5-1,NA,NA,TGCGCCAGCACCACTTGGTCAGAGAACACTGAAGCTTTCTTT,CASTTWSENTEAFF
TRBJ2-5,TRBV7-2,few,NA,TGTGCCAGCAGCTCACCCCGGGAGACCCAGTACTTC,CASSSPRETQYF
TRBJ2-3,TRBV4-2,few,TRBD2,TGTGCCAGCAGCGCTTTGACTAGCGGGGGGTCCGATACGCAGTATTTT,CASSALTSGGSDTQYF
TRBJ1-1,TRBV10-2,NA,NA,TGCGCCAGCAGTGAGCTGTTAACGGGCACTGAAGCTTTCTTT,CASSELLTGTEAFF
TRBJ2-3,TRBV7-3,few,TRBD2,TGTGCCAGCAGCATGACTAGCGGGGATGGTACGCAGTATTTT,CASSMTSGDGTQYF
TRBJ2-3,TRBV16,NA,NA,TGTGCCAGCAGCCAATACCGCCGTAGGAAGTATTTT,CASSQYRRRKYF
TRBJ2-5,TRBV7-2,many,TRBD2,TGTGCCAGCAGCTCCGGGACTAGTGCAGAGACCCAGTACTTC,CASSSGTSAETQYF
TRBJ2-3,TRBV27,NA,NA,TGTGCCAGCAGTTTAATCAGGTCCGGTACGCAGTATTTT,CASSLIRSGTQYF
TRBJ1-2,TRBV4-3,NA,TRBD1,TGCGCCAGCAGCCCGGGACAGACTAACTATGGCTACACCTTC,CASSPGQTNYGYTF
TRBJ2-5,TRBV21-1,NA,NA,TGTGCCAGCAAATGTAATAGCTCGGAGGAGACCCAGTACTTC,CASKCNSSEETQYF
TRBJ2-7,TRBV20-1,few,NA,TGCAGTGCTAGAGTCGGGGTCTACGAGCAGTACTTC,CSARVGVYEQYF
TRBJ1-2,TRBV20-1,few,NA,TGCAGTGCTGGGGCGGGGGCAGGCTATGGCTACACCTTC,CSAGAGAGYGYTF
TRBJ1-5,TRBV29-1,few,NA,TGCAGCGTTCGCCAGCATAGCAATCAGCCCCAGCATTTT,CSVRQHSNQPQHF
TRBJ2-6,TRBV5-1,NA,NA,TGCGCCAGCAGCTTCGGGGAATCGGGGGCCAACGTCCTGACTTTC,CASSFGESGANVLTF
TRBJ1-3,TRBV10-3,NA,TRBD1,TGTGCCAACCAGGCAGGGGGCGCGGTTGGAAACACCATATATTTT,CANQAGGAVGNTIYF
TRBJ2-1,TRBV20-1,NA,TRBD1,TGCAGTGCTAGGCTCCGGGACAGGGTGTACAATGAGCAGTTCTTC,CSARLRDRVYNEQFF
TRBJ1-5,TRBV5-1,NA,TRBD1,TGCGCCAGCAGCTTTGGGACAGGGGGAAGTCAGCCCCAGCATTTT,CASSFGTGGSQPQHF
TRBJ1-5,TRBV7-8,few,NA,TGTGCCAGCAGCTTAGAGGTGAGGAATCAGCCCCAGCATTTT,CASSLEVRNQPQHF
TRBJ1-1,TRBV5-5,NA,NA,TGTGCCAGCAGCCTTTCCCCGGACACTGAAGCTTTCTTT,CASSLSPDTEAFF
TRBJ1-1,TRBV7-8,once,NA,TGTGCCAGCAGCCTGGACGAAGCTGAAGCTTTCTTT,CASSLDEAEAFF
TRBJ1-4,TRBV6-5,NA,TRBD1,TGTGCCAGCAGTTACTTGGGACAGGGGAGCGAAAAACTGTTTTTT,CASSYLGQGSEKLFF
TRBJ2-2,TRBV20-1,NA,TRBD2,TGCAGTGCTAGAAAGGCTAGCGGAACCGGGGAGCTGTTTTTT,CSARKASGTGELFF
TRBJ1-1,TRBV4-1,few,NA,TGCGCCAGCAGCGTACATCGGAGGACTGAAGCTTTCTTT,CASSVHRRTEAFF
TRBJ1-4,TRBV7-2,NA,TRBD1,TGTGCCAGCAGCTTAGGTGTTGGACAGGGGGGGAGTGAAAAACTGTTTTTT,CASSLGVGQGGSEKLFF
TRBJ2-3,TRBV7-8,NA,TRBD2,TGTGCCAGCAGCGATAGACTAGCCGACACAGATACGCAGTATTTT,CASSDRLADTDTQYF
TRBJ2-5,TRBV7-8,few,NA,TGTGCCAGCAGCTTAGCGGGGGCCGGAGAGACCCAGTACTTC,CASSLAGAGETQYF
TRBJ2-3,TRBV3-1,NA,TRBD2,TGTGCCAGAAGCCAGAGGGGAGCGGGGGCCAGCACAGATACGCAGTATTTT,CARSQRGAGASTDTQYF
TRBJ1-2,TRBV19,NA,NA,TGTGCCAGTAGTACTTCAGGGGTTGTCGGCTACACCTTC,CASSTSGVVGYTF
TRBJ1-2,TRBV6-5,NA,NA,TGTGCCAGTGGACCGGAACCTTTTAACTATGGCTACACCTTC,CASGPEPFNYGYTF
TRBJ1-1,TRBV6-5,NA,NA,TGTGCCAGCAGTTACTCGACGGGGGCGGACACTGAAGCTTTCTTT,CASSYSTGADTEAFF
TRBJ2-1,TRBV12-3/TRBV12-4,NA,NA,TGTGCCAGCAGTCGTACTCCGGTTGGCAGGGGGGACGATGAGCAGTTCTTC,CASSRTPVGRGDDEQFF
TRBJ2-3,TRBV4-3,few,NA,TGCGCCAGCAGCCAAGAAACGTGGGATACGCAGTATTTT,CASSQETWDTQYF
TRBJ2-7,TRBV20-1,many,NA,TGCAGTGCTAGGCACACCTATTCCTACGAGCAGTACTTC,CSARHTYSYEQYF
TRBJ1-6,TRBV7-2,NA,NA,TGTGCCAGCAGCTTAGGCCTTACTTGGGATTCACCCCTCCACTTT,CASSLGLTWDSPLHF
TRBJ1-5,TRBV5-1,few,NA,TGCGCCAGCAGCTCCGAATCAGGGGCCGATCAGCCCCAGCATTTT,CASSSESGADQPQHF
TRBJ2-3,TRBV5-1,many,NA,TGCGCCAGCAGCTTGTCGGTAATACCTGACCCAACAGATACGCAGTATTTT,CASSLSVIPDPTDTQYF
TRBJ1-1,TRBV4-1,NA,TRBD1,TGCGCCAGCAGCCAGGGACAGGAGAAGGTGAACACTGAAGCTTTCTTT,CASSQGQEKVNTEAFF
TRBJ2-5,TRBV5-4,NA,NA,TGTGCCAGCAGCTTAACGCAGGGGAGCCAAGAGACCCAGTACTTC,CASSLTQGSQETQYF
TRBJ1-2,TRBV4-3,NA,NA,TGCGACAGCAGCTCCTTGATTGGGTCGTCGGACTATGGCTACACCTTC,CDSSSLIGSSDYGYTF